Listed below are T cell receptor beta chains from one sample, sequenced in a study of blood T cell repertoires in COVID-19. Libraries were prepared by immunoSEQ multiplex PCR; TCRdb keeps only in-frame clonotypes and omits some of them. The sample has over 450,000 clones, 85% to 90% seen once. The specimen was peripheral blood. Source of these receptors: a man aged 18 to 30 with COVID-19, enrolled during active disease. CDR3s include the opening cysteine and the closing phenylalanine or tryptophan. D genes are given only for firm matches. Expanded clones are given a class, and other clones once, few, many or no size at all.

CASSKGLAENNEQFF	TGTGCCAGCAGCAAGGGACTAGCGGAGAACAATGAGCAGTTCTTC	TRBV5-4	TRBJ2-1	TRBD2	NA
CASSFSGEDEQYF	TGTGCCAGCAGCTTTAGCGGGGAGGACGAGCAGTACTTC	TRBV7-8	TRBJ2-7	TRBD2	few
CASSLTGINQPQHF	TGTGCCAGCAGTTTGACAGGGATCAATCAGCCCCAGCATTTT	TRBV2	TRBJ1-5	TRBD1	few
CASSQVRVGNGYTF	TGCGCCAGCAGCCAAGTGAGGGTAGGGAATGGCTACACCTTC	TRBV4-1	TRBJ1-2	NA	NA
CASSLVERGSGEQFF	TGTGCCAGCAGCTTAGTCGAGCGGGGGTCGGGAGAGCAGTTCTTC	TRBV7-3	TRBJ2-1	TRBD2	NA
CASSYDREGRYEQFF	TGTGCCAGCAGTTACGATCGGGAGGGCCGCTATGAGCAGTTCTTC	TRBV6-5	TRBJ2-1	TRBD2	NA
CAWSHSHDQPQHF	TGTGCCTGGAGCCACAGCCATGATCAGCCCCAGCATTTT	TRBV30	TRBJ1-5	NA	NA
CASSSAQGTVHEQYF	TGTGCCAGCAGCTCTGCACAGGGGACCGTACACGAGCAGTACTTC	TRBV7-9	TRBJ2-7	TRBD1	NA
CASTAGPPVNTGELFF	TGTGCCAGCACAGCGGGACCTCCCGTGAACACCGGGGAGCTGTTTTTT	TRBV7-9	TRBJ2-2	TRBD2	NA
CASAATGGSYEQYF	TGTGCCAGTGCTGCTACAGGGGGCTCCTACGAGCAGTACTTC	TRBV19	TRBJ2-7	TRBD1	NA
CASSERREETQYF	TGTGCCAGCAGTGAGCGGCGAGAAGAGACCCAGTACTTC	TRBV27	TRBJ2-5	NA	once
CASSAGGYEQYF	TGTGCCAGCAGCGCTGGCGGATACGAGCAGTACTTC	TRBV5-4	TRBJ2-7	NA	NA
CASSFNDILHEQYF	TGTGCCAGCAGCTTTAACGACATCCTACACGAGCAGTACTTC	TRBV13	TRBJ2-7	NA	many
CASSEGWGLGQPQHF	TGTGCCAGCAGTGAAGGGTGGGGACTTGGTCAGCCCCAGCATTTT	TRBV6-1	TRBJ1-5	NA	NA
CAWRPGGRVYEQYF	TGTGCCTGGAGACCAGGAGGTAGGGTCTACGAGCAGTACTTC	TRBV30	TRBJ2-7	NA	NA
CASSLDLQGALSEAFF	TGTGCCAGCAGCTTAGATCTTCAGGGGGCGTTATCTGAAGCTTTCTTT	TRBV11-2	TRBJ1-1	TRBD1	few
CASTGTSGQETQYF	TGTGCCAGCACCGGGACTAGCGGCCAAGAGACCCAGTACTTC	TRBV6-5	TRBJ2-5	TRBD2	once
CASSRGLGTVSGNTIYF	TGTGCCAGCAGCCGGGGGTTGGGGACTGTCTCTGGAAACACCATATATTTT	TRBV5-4	TRBJ1-3	NA	few
CASSPGQFNQPQHF	TGCGCCAGCAGCCCAGGACAGTTCAATCAGCCCCAGCATTTT	TRBV4-1	TRBJ1-5	NA	NA
CASSLEAGWGTEAFF	TGTGCCAGCAGCTTAGAGGCAGGGTGGGGTACTGAAGCTTTCTTT	TRBV11-2	TRBJ1-1	NA	NA
CASSPGTSGSKDYEQYF	TGCGCCAGCAGCCCCGGGACTAGCGGGAGTAAAGACTACGAGCAGTACTTC	TRBV5-1	TRBJ2-7	TRBD2	NA
CASSFFRDGTGELFF	TGTGCCAGCAGCTTTTTCAGGGATGGCACCGGGGAGCTGTTTTTT	TRBV7-6	TRBJ2-2	NA	NA